Following are 30 T cell receptor beta chains from one sample sequenced in a study of blood T cell repertoires in COVID-19. The protocol was immunoSEQ multiplex PCR, while the TCRdb copy is restricted to in-frame clones and leaves out a portion. This repertoire shows 210,000 or so clones, around 88% found once; its top ten account for 1.5%. Sample: peripheral blood. The receptors were sampled from a man younger than 35 with active or convalescent COVID-19.

The chain combines TRBV7-9 with TRBJ2-3, with D maybe TRBD2 (6 bases). Germline V lookup: CDR1 SEHNR, CDR2 FQNEAQ (reference sequence). The CDR3 has 15 residues. V shed 3 bases and J shed 6 bases, with 16 bases lying between them. CDR3 sequence (DNA): TGTGCCAGCAGCTTGGCGGAGGGTCAACCTGATACGCAGTATTTT. It translates to CASSLAEGQPDTQYF.

This chain joins TRBV19 and TRBJ2-1; a weak D match, TRBD1 (5 bases). The germline V gene encodes CDR1 LNHDA and CDR2 SQIVND (reference sequence). Trimming pared 3 bases from V and 6 bases from J, leaving 12 bases between. The CDR3 consists of 14 residues. The CDR3 nucleotides read TGTGCCAGTAGTATCCAGGGTAGCACCAATGAGCAGTTCTTC. Its translation is CASSIQGSTNEQFF.

This clone was picked up one time. J is TRBJ1-1 and V is TRBV30; 9 nucleotides match TRBD1. This CDR3 contains 16 residues. Germline CDR1 is GTSNPN and CDR2 is SVGIG (reference sequence). V shed 0 bases and J 1 base; nucleotides not matched to a gene: 6. The CDR3 DNA reads TGTGCCTGGAGTGTACTCCCGACAGGGGGGAACACTGAAGCTTTCTTT. Translating it yields CAWSVLPTGGNTEAFF.

The DNA for the CDR3 is TGTGCCTGGAGTCACGACAGCAATTCACCCCTCCACTTT. The encoded protein is CAWSHDSNSPLHF. The rearrangement joins TRBV30 to TRBJ1-6; D is possibly TRBD1 (5 bases). The CDR3 runs to 13 residues. Trimming removed 2 bases from V and 7 bases from J, with 9 bases in between. Germline V gene data show CDR1 as GTSNPN and CDR2 as SVGIG (reference sequence).

The chain carries TRBV6-6 and TRBJ2-7; D remains ambiguous. Germline lookup yields CDR1 MNHNY and CDR2 SVGAGI (reference sequence). V gave up 1 base and J gave up 6 bases, with 7 bases separating them. This CDR3 region has 12 residues. This chain's CDR3 is CASSYFEAEQYF. The DNA of the CDR3 is TGTGCCAGCAGTTACTTCGAGGCCGAGCAGTACTTC.

This chain uses TRBV7-9 with TRBJ2-6, with a tentative D call TRBD1 (6 bases). Looked up from germline, CDR1 is SEHNR and CDR2 is FQNEAQ (reference sequence). V was trimmed by 4 bases and J by 4 bases, leaving 14 bases between them. This CDR3 has 16 amino acids. In nucleotides, the CDR3 is TGTGCCAGCAGCTCAAACAGGGTAACAGGGGCCAACGTCCTGACTTTC. Encoded protein: CASSSNRVTGANVLTF.

The chain recombines TRBV7-2 with TRBJ2-7; D is perhaps TRBD2 (6 bases). Trimming stripped 2 bases from V and 2 bases from J, with 7 bases between. CDR3 length: 13 residues. Germline V gene sequence: CDR1 SGHTA, CDR2 FQGNSA. The CDR3 sequence is CASSLSGPYEQYF. Here the CDR3 DNA reads TGTGCCAGCAGCTTAAGCGGGCCCTACGAGCAGTACTTC.

The CDR3 DNA reads TGTGCCAGCAGCCTTAATCATGGCCGGGGGGAGACCCAGTACTTC. Translated: CASSLNHGRGETQYF. J is TRBJ2-5 and V is TRBV5-4, with D maybe TRBD2 (6 bases). CDR1 SGHNT and CDR2 YYREEE come from the germline V gene (reference sequence). The V end was cut by 4 bases, the J end by 5 bases, with 18 bases between. This CDR3 region has 15 residues. Variable domain in full (rest from reference TRBV5-4 and TRBJ2-5): ETGVTQSPTHLIKTRGQQVTLRCSSQSGHNTVSWYQQALGQGPQFIFQYYREEENGRGNFPPRFSGLQFPNYSSELNVNALELDDSALYLCASSLNHGRGETQYFGPGTRLLVL.

This chain links TRBV10-3 with TRBJ2-3; tentative D call: TRBD2 (7 bases). The CDR3 covers 16 residues. Germline V gene lookup returns CDR1 ENHRY and CDR2 SYGVKD. V lost 6 bases and J lost 1, with 17 bases in between. CDR3: CAISGGQFVGTDTQYF. CDR3 nucleotide sequence: TGTGCCATCAGCGGGGGGCAGTTCGTGGGCACAGATACGCAGTATTTT.

The J gene is TRBJ1-2, the V gene TRBV10-1; perhaps TRBD1 as D (5 bases). This CDR3 contains 12 residues. From germline, CDR1 is WNHNN and CDR2 SYGVQD (reference sequence). V lost 10 bases and J lost 4, with 13 bases in between. The CDR3 DNA reads as TGCGCCACCTCTCAGGGATCCTATGGCTACACCTTC. Translating it yields CATSQGSYGYTF.

V is TRBV19 and J is TRBJ2-7; D not certain. This CDR3 comprises 11 residues. Germline lookup yields CDR1 LNHDA and CDR2 SQIVND (reference sequence). Trimming pared 3 bases from V and 7 bases from J, leaving 7 bases between. The CDR3 sequence is CASSIGQEQYF. Here the CDR3 DNA reads TGTGCCAGTAGTATTGGTCAGGAGCAGTACTTC.

The rearrangement uses TRBV29-1 and TRBJ1-4; 8 bases map to TRBD1. CDR1 and CDR2 (germline): SQVTM, ANQGSEA. V was clipped by 3 bases and J by 7 bases; unmatched bases: 4. The CDR3 is 13 amino acids. CDR3 sequence (DNA): TGCAGCGTTGAGGACAGGGAACGTGAAAAACTGTTTTTT. This sequence encodes CSVEDREREKLFF. The full variable domain, in which reference TRBV29-1 and TRBJ1-4 provide the parts outside the CDR3, is SAVISQKPSRDICQRGTSLTIQCQVDSQVTMMFWYRQQPGQSLTLIATANQGSEATYESGFVIDKFPISRPNLTFSTLTVSNMSPEDSSIYLCSVEDREREKLFFGSGTQLSVL.

In its sample, this clone was seen a few times. V is TRBV24-1 and J is TRBJ1-1; 10 nucleotides line up with TRBD1. CDR3 length: 13 residues. Trimming at V came to 9 bases and at J to 4 bases, leaving 4 bases not matched to a gene. Germline CDR1 and CDR2: KGHDR and SFDVKD. Here the CDR3 DNA reads TGTGCCACCTTGACAGGGGGCCCCACTGAAGCTTTCTTT. Protein: CATLTGGPTEAFF.

The V gene is TRBV29-1, the J gene TRBJ2-5; perhaps TRBD1 as D (5 bases). The CDR3 runs to 15 residues. V dropped 1 base and J dropped 5 bases, with 17 bases sitting between them. In germline, CDR1 is SQVTM, CDR2 ANQGSEA. CDR3 bases: TGCAGCGTTGAAGGGAGACGTGGTGGGGCGGAGACCCAGTACTTC. It codes for CSVEGRRGGAETQYF.

The count of this clone is one. CDR3 sequence (DNA): TGTGCCAGCAGCTTAGCAGGCTATAATTCACCCCTCCACTTT. Its translation: CASSLAGYNSPLHF. The V gene is TRBV11-2, the J gene TRBJ1-6; D ambiguous. Trimming removed 1 base from V and 3 bases from J, with 4 bases in between. Germline CDR1 SGHAT, CDR2 FQNNGV. The CDR3 spans 14 residues.

In regard to this clone: Its ends do not fully match the called genes, so a read error is possible. The gene calls are TRBV12-5 and TRBJ1-5; 7 nucleotides line up with TRBD1. This CDR3 comprises 15 residues. The germline CDR1 and CDR2 sequences are LGHNT and FRNRAP. The CDR3 loop reads CASGLVPGGHEGQRF. The CDR3 DNA follows: TGTGCTAGTGGTTTGGTACCAGGGGGGCATGAGGGTCAGCGTTTT.

V and J are TRBV25-1 and TRBJ1-2, with D unclear. This CDR3 is built from 14 residues. V gave up 2 bases and J gave up 4 bases, with 11 bases separating them. Germline V gene lookup returns CDR1 MGHDK and CDR2 SYGVNS. CDR3 sequence (DNA): TGTGCCAGCAGTGAACTGGGGAGTAGCTATGGCTACACCTTC. Its protein product is CASSELGSSYGYTF.

The J gene is TRBJ2-2, the V gene TRBV11-3; 10 bases align to TRBD2. This CDR3 is built from 17 residues. The V gene's germline CDR1 is SGHNT and CDR2 YENEEA. The V segment lost 2 bases and the J segment 4 bases; nucleotides outside the gene matches: 7. CDR3 nucleotide sequence: TGTGCCAGCAGCTTATTACCCAGCGGGAGGGGCACCGGGGAGCTGTTTTTT. This codes for CASSLLPSGRGTGELFF.

This clone came up once. This chain joins TRBV27 and TRBJ1-2, with D unclear. The CDR3 has 16 amino acids. V was trimmed by 6 bases and J by 0 bases, leaving 17 bases between them. CDR1 and CDR2 (germline): MNHEY, SMNVEV (reference sequence). The chain's CDR3 is CASRAGIGRANYGYTF. The CDR3 DNA follows: TGTGCCAGCAGGGCTGGGATAGGGAGAGCTAACTATGGCTACACCTTC.

V and J are TRBV3-1 (or the pseudogene TRBV3-2) and TRBJ2-2; D remains ambiguous. CDR1 and CDR2 from the germline V gene are LGHDT and YNNKEL (reference sequence). The germline V and J ends were trimmed by 2 bases and 2 bases, with 9 bases remaining between them. The CDR3 extends over 15 amino acids. In DNA form, the CDR3 reads TGTGCCAGCAGCCAATATTTGAGTAACACCGGGGAGCTGTTTTTT. It is translated as CASSQYLSNTGELFF.

V gene TRBV29-1 combines with J gene TRBJ2-7, with 11 nucleotides matching TRBD1. This CDR3 region has 14 residues. V trimming: 6 bases; J trimming: 0 bases; junction bases outside the gene matches: 4. The germline V gene has CDR1 SQVTM and CDR2 ANQGSEA. Here the CDR3 reads CSVPGTGGSYEQYF. CDR3 sequence (DNA): TGCAGCGTCCCCGGGACAGGGGGCTCCTACGAGCAGTACTTC.

This clone has just one count. The chain employs TRBV5-1 and TRBJ2-7; TRBD2 might be the D (7 bases). Trimming removed 4 bases at V and 0 bases at J, with 17 bases between. Germline V gene lookup returns CDR1 SGHRS and CDR2 YFSETQ. The CDR3 extends over 16 amino acids. CDR3 protein: CASSLALGGASYEQYF. The CDR3 nucleotides read TGCGCCAGCAGCCTGGCGTTGGGGGGGGCCTCCTACGAGCAGTACTTC.

DNA of the CDR3: TGCGCCAGCAGCTTGGAGGTGGAGAAGGAGACCCAGTACTTC. Translating gives CASSLEVEKETQYF. This sequence joins TRBV5-1 and TRBJ2-5, with D unclear. Germline-derived CDR1 and CDR2 are SGHRS and YFSETQ. The CDR3 sequence is 14 residues long. V gave up 0 bases and J gave up 5 bases, with 11 bases separating them.

The chain has TRBV5-1 and TRBJ1-1; D might be TRBD1 (5 bases). Per germline, CDR1 SGHRS and CDR2 YFSETQ. CDR3 size: 14 residues. Trimming removed 1 base from V and 4 bases from J, with 11 bases in between. CDR3 amino acids: CASSLSGGSTEAFF. The CDR3 region has the DNA TGCGCCAGCAGCTTGAGCGGGGGAAGCACTGAAGCTTTCTTT.

The chain carries TRBV6-6 and TRBJ1-2, with a weak D call TRBD1 (6 bases). Trimming shortened V by 0 bases and J by 8 bases, and 10 bases separated the two germline ends. This CDR3 comprises 13 residues. The germline V gene encodes CDR1 MNHNY and CDR2 SVGAGI (reference sequence). The DNA of the CDR3 is TGTGCCAGCAGTTACTCGAACAGGGACGGCTACACCTTC. This codes for CASSYSNRDGYTF.

The chain uses TRBV19 and TRBJ1-2, with a weak D call TRBD1 (6 bases). V lost 7 bases to trimming and J lost 2 bases, with 14 bases between them. The V gene's germline CDR1 is LNHDA and CDR2 SQIVND (reference sequence). This CDR3 spans 14 amino acids. The CDR3 protein is CASIPTGKNYGYTF. The CDR3 DNA reads as TGTGCCAGTATCCCCACAGGGAAGAACTATGGCTACACCTTC.

This sequence joins TRBV2 and TRBJ2-1; 10 bases match TRBD2. From germline, CDR1 is SNHLY and CDR2 FYNNEI. This CDR3 has 14 residues. V trimming: 8 bases; J trimming: 5 bases; junction bases outside the gene matches: 6. DNA of the CDR3: TGTGCCAGCCTAGCGGGAGAAGCTAACAATGAGCAGTTCTTC. It yields the protein CASLAGEANNEQFF.

This chain connects TRBV28 to TRBJ2-3; 16 nucleotides agree with TRBD2. The germline CDR1 and CDR2 sequences are MDHEN and SYDVKM. The V segment lost 4 bases and the J segment 0 bases; nucleotides outside the gene matches: 1. There are 17 residues in the CDR3. Here the CDR3 DNA reads TGTGCCAGCAGTTGGGGACTAGCGGGAGGGAGCACAGATACGCAGTATTTT. The encoded protein is CASSWGLAGGSTDTQYF.

V gene TRBV6-5 combines with J gene TRBJ1-6; possible D gene TRBD1, 5 bases. CDR3 length: 15 residues. Germline assignment: CDR1 MNHEY and CDR2 SVGAGI. The V end was cut by 1 base, the J end by 8 bases, with 12 bases between. CDR3: CASSYWGGTDSPLHF. CDR3 DNA: TGTGCCAGCAGTTACTGGGGGGGGACCGATTCACCCCTCCACTTT.

The gene calls are TRBV18 and TRBJ2-7; D not certain. V was clipped by 1 base and J by 6 bases, with 13 bases between them. This CDR3 has 14 residues. From germline, CDR1 is KGHSH and CDR2 LQKENI. CDR3 in DNA: TGTGCCAGCTCACCACTGGCTTTCCTCCCCGAGCAGTACTTC. It translates to CASSPLAFLPEQYF. The full variable domain, completed using reference TRBV18 and TRBJ2-7, is NAGVMQNPRHLVRRRGQEARLRCSPMKGHSHVYWYRQLPEEGLKFMVYLQKENIIDESGMPKERFSAEFPKEGPSILRIQQVVRGDSAAYFCASSPLAFLPEQYFGPGTRLTVT.